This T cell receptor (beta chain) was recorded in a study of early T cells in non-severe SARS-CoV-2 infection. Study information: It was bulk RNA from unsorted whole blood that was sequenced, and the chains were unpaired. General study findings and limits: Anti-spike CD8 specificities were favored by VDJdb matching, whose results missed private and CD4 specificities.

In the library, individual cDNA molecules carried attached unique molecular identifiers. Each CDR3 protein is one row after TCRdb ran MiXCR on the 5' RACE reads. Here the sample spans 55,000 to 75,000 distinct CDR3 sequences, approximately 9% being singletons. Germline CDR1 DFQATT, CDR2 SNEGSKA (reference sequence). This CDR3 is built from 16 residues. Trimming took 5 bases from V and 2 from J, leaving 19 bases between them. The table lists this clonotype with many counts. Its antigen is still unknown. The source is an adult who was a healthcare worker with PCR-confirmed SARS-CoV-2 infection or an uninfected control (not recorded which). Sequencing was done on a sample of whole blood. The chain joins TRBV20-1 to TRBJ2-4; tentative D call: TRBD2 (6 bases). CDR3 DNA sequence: TGCAGTGCTCCGGCTACGCGGGGATCGACCAAAAACATTCAGTACTTC. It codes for CSAPATRGSTKNIQYF.